Listed below are T cell receptor beta chains from one sample, sequenced in a study of CD8 T cells in ankylosing spondylitis. TCRdb passed the 5' RACE reads through MiXCR, listing each CDR3 protein once. The repertoire includes 210,000 or so distinct CDR3 sequences, 8.2% of them detected once, and roughly 5% sits in the top ten. What was sequenced was blood, either unsorted or a sorted T cell fraction (not recorded which). These receptors originate from a female donor with ankylosing spondylitis or in good health (not recorded which). The CDR3 runs from the conserved cysteine through the conserved F or W. Each record gives: V gene, D gene, J gene, clone size, CDR3 DNA, CDR3 protein. D genes are given only for firm matches. Clone size is stated in some rows and not others, as once, few, many or a class when expanded.

TRBV4-3	NA	TRBJ2-5	many	TGCGCCAGCAGCCAGCTAGGGGGGGGCTACCAAGAGACCCAGTACTTC	CASSQLGGGYQETQYF
TRBV28	NA	TRBJ2-3	many	TGTGCCAGCAGTTTATCCGCGGAGGTAGATACGCAGTATTTT	CASSLSAEVDTQYF
TRBV19	NA	TRBJ1-1	many	TGTGCCAGTAGTATACAAGCCATGAACACTGAAGCTTTCTTT	CASSIQAMNTEAFF
TRBV5-1	NA	TRBJ2-5	many	TGCGCCAGCAGACGTACAGGGATAGAGACCCAGTACTTC	CASRRTGIETQYF
TRBV28	NA	TRBJ1-2	NA	TGTGCCAGCAGTCCCAAACAGGGCCTTAACTATGGCTACACCTTC	CASSPKQGLNYGYTF
TRBV24-1	NA	TRBJ2-3	many	TGTGCCACCAGTGAACCGCACAGGGATGGTGGCACAGATACGCAGTATTTT	CATSEPHRDGGTDTQYF
TRBV7-9	TRBD1	TRBJ2-7	NA	TGTGCCAGCAGCCCGACAGGGGAAAGGGACTACGAGCAGTACTTC	CASSPTGERDYEQYF
TRBV6-2/TRBV6-3	NA	TRBJ1-1	NA	TGTGCCAGTAAATTCGAAGAGGGAACTGAAGCTTTCTTT	CASKFEEGTEAFF
TRBV28	NA	TRBJ2-5	few	TGTGCCAGCAGCCCCAACCTCGGTCAGGAGACCCAGTACTTC	CASSPNLGQETQYF
TRBV14	NA	TRBJ2-5	many	TGTGCCAGCAGCCAAAGAACAGTCCAAGAGACCCAGTACTTC	CASSQRTVQETQYF
TRBV4-2	NA	TRBJ2-5	many	TGTGCCAGCAGCCAAGAATGGAACTACCAAGAGACCCAGTACTTC	CASSQEWNYQETQYF
TRBV9	NA	TRBJ2-1	many	TGTGCCAGCAGCGTAATTAGCCGTGGGATCTACAATGAGCAGTTCTTC	CASSVISRGIYNEQFF
TRBV10-3	TRBD1	TRBJ1-2	many	TGTGCCATCAGGTTAACAGGGGTGTCTGATGGCTACACCTTC	CAIRLTGVSDGYTF
TRBV7-2	NA	TRBJ2-1	few	TGTGCCAGCAGCGGGAGAGCCGCTGACAATGAGCAGTTCTTC	CASSGRAADNEQFF
TRBV19	TRBD1	TRBJ2-5	few	TGTGCCAGTCGGGACAGGGGAGTTCGAGAGACCCAGTACTTC	CASRDRGVRETQYF
TRBV7-9	NA	TRBJ2-7	many	TGTGCCAGCAGTCCCCCTTTGGAGGGGAGATTTGACGAGCAGTACTTC	CASSPPLEGRFDEQYF
TRBV7-2	NA	TRBJ2-7	NA	TGTGCCAGCAGCGTCGGATACAGCCAACTTAATACCTACAAGCAGTACTTC	CASSVGYSQLNTYKQYF
TRBV5-1	NA	TRBJ1-2	many	TGCGCCAGCAGCCGACTTGGCGAGGGGGGAAACTATGGCTACACCTTC	CASSRLGEGGNYGYTF
TRBV15	TRBD2	TRBJ2-7	NA	TGTGTAATCTTGGGGGGGGTTTACGAGCAGTACTTC	CVILGGVYEQYF
TRBV20-1	NA	TRBJ2-7	many	TGCAGTGCTTGGGTCCCCAGGTCACGAAGATACGAGCAGTACTTC	CSAWVPRSRRYEQYF
TRBV10-3	TRBD1	TRBJ2-7	many	TGTGCCATCAGTTTGACAGGGGACTACGAGCAGTACTTC	CAISLTGDYEQYF
TRBV7-9	NA	TRBJ2-2	few	TGTGCCAGCAGCTTAGCCGTTCACACCGGGGAGCTGTTTTTT	CASSLAVHTGELFF
TRBV29-1	TRBD2	TRBJ2-5	many	TGCAGCGTTGAAGATCGAGCGGGAGGGTCTGAAGAGACCCAGTACTTC	CSVEDRAGGSEETQYF
TRBV4-3	TRBD2	TRBJ2-3	many	TGCGCCAGCAGCCAAGAGGAGCGGGGAACAGATACGCAGTATTTT	CASSQEERGTDTQYF
TRBV12-3/TRBV12-4	NA	TRBJ1-1	NA	TGTGCCAGCAGTTTAAAGGGGCGGGCTGAAGCTTTCTTT	CASSLKGRAEAFF
TRBV20-1	NA	TRBJ2-3	many	TGCAGTGCTAGCTCGGGCGGAGATACGCAGTATTTT	CSASSGGDTQYF
TRBV20-1	NA	TRBJ2-5	many	TGCAGTGCTGGCGGGACCGATTGGCTGGAGACCCAGTACTTC	CSAGGTDWLETQYF
TRBV25-1	TRBD1	TRBJ1-1	many	TGTGCCAGCAGTGAAACAGGGGAGGGTGAAGCTTTCTTT	CASSETGEGEAFF
TRBV9	NA	TRBJ2-1	many	TGTGCCAGCAGCGTAGGGGGCGGGAACTACAATGAGCAGTTCTTC	CASSVGGGNYNEQFF
TRBV12-3/TRBV12-4	NA	TRBJ1-2	few	TGTGCCAGCAGTTCTGGTACAGTCGACTATGGCTACACCTTC	CASSSGTVDYGYTF
TRBV4-2	NA	TRBJ2-1	many	TGTGCCAGCAGCCAAGCGGCGACTAGCTCCTACAATGAGCAGTTCTTC	CASSQAATSSYNEQFF
TRBV24-1	NA	TRBJ2-7	many	TGTGCCACCAGTGCCCGGGACGGCTACGAGCAGTACTTC	CATSARDGYEQYF
TRBV12-3/TRBV12-4	NA	TRBJ1-2	many	TGTGCCAGCAGTTTGACCCCTAACTATGGCTACACCTTC	CASSLTPNYGYTF
TRBV7-6	NA	TRBJ1-1	many	TGTGCCAGCAGCGAAGACAGGCGGTGGAACACTGAAGCTTTCTTT	CASSEDRRWNTEAFF
TRBV7-2	NA	TRBJ1-5	NA	TGTGCCAGCAGCTTAGGAAGGGATCAGCCCCAGCATTTT	CASSLGRDQPQHF
TRBV11-3	NA	TRBJ2-2	NA	TGTGCCAGCAGCTTAGGTGTGAGGACCGGGGAGCTGTTTTTT	CASSLGVRTGELFF
TRBV20-1	NA	TRBJ2-3	many	TGCAGTGCTGGGGACCGGGATACGCAGTATTTT	CSAGDRDTQYF
TRBV7-9	NA	TRBJ2-4	NA	TGTGCCAGCAGCTACAGGGACATTCAGTACTTC	CASSYRDIQYF
TRBV5-5	TRBD2	TRBJ2-7	many	TGTGCCAGCAGCCGGACTAGCGGGAGGGGCTACGAGCAGTACTTC	CASSRTSGRGYEQYF
TRBV5-5	NA	TRBJ1-4	many	TGTGCCAGCAGCTTGCGGCAGGATGGCGAAAAACTGTTTTTT	CASSLRQDGEKLFF